This T cell receptor beta chain was captured by sequencing in a study of blood T cell repertoires in COVID-19. Study information: COVID-19 samples collected from the United States, Italy and Spain covered acute and convalescent phases.

Original processing methods: Nucleated cell counts were estimated from reference gene primer amplification. The repertoire was sequenced with immunoSEQ multiplex PCR; TCRdb's copy has only in-frame clones and lacks some. V and J calls and clone size come straight from that table; D and trimming were deduced from the DNA. The sample lists roughly 430,000 clones, 88% occurring once. Germline V gene lookup returns CDR1 MNHNS and CDR2 SASEGT. The length of the CDR3 is 14 residues. Unmatched junction bases numbered 10, after V lost 4 bases and J lost 10 bases. Cohorts were based on clinical histories the participants reported.

The chain links TRBV6-1 to TRBJ1-1; 9 bases align to TRBD1. The receptor was derived from a woman in her thirties or forties with acute COVID-19. The source material was PBMCs or T cells enriched from blood (not recorded which). CDR3 sequence reads: CASSGARTGEIAFF. The CDR3, as DNA: TGTGCCAGCAGTGGAGCTCGGACAGGGGAAATAGCTTTCTTT.